This T cell receptor beta chain was observed in a study of blood T cell repertoires in COVID-19. In the study overall: From T cells, B-cell-depleted T cells, or PBMCs came the material, which was cDNA or gDNA.

V was cut by 10 bases and J by 6 bases, with 18 bases left in between. The length of the CDR3 is 14 residues. Per the germline V gene, CDR1 is SNHLY and CDR2 is FYNNEI. Original processing notes: Cell counts per sample came from amplifying reference gene primers. Assay used: immunoSEQ multiplex PCR; TCRdb lists only in-frame clones, some missing. That table supplies the V and J calls and clone size; D and trimming were determined from the DNA. Of 150,000 or so clones listed, approximately 85% are singletons. The Seattle patients joined while their infection was active and were tracked longitudinally afterward.

The chain recombines TRBV2 with TRBJ2-2; possible D gene TRBD2, 6 bases. Sequenced input: peripheral blood. This clonotype originated in a man aged 55 to 69 with COVID-19, enrolled during active disease. This CDR3 is CAINGGREAGELFF. The CDR3 DNA is TGTGCCATAAACGGTGGCAGGGAGGCCGGGGAGCTGTTTTTT.